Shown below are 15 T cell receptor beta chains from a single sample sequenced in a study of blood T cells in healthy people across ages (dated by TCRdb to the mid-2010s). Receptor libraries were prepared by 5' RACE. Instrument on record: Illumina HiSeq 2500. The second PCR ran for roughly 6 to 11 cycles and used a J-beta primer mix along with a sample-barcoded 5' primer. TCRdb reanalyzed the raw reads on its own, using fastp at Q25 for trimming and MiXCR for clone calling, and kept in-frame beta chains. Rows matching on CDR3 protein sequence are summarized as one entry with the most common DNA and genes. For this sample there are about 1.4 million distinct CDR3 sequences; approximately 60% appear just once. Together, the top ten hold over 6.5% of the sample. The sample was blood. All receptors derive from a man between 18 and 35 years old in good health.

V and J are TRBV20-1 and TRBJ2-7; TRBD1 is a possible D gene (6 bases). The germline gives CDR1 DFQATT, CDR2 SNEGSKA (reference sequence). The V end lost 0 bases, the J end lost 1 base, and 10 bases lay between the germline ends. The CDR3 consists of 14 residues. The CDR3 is CSAREWGQSYEQYF. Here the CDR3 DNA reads TGCAGTGCTAGAGAGTGGGGGCAGTCCTACGAGCAGTACTTC.

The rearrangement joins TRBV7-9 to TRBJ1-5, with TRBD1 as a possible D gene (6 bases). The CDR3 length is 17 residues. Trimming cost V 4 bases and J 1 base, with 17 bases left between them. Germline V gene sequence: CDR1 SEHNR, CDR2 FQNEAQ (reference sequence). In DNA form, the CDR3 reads TGTGCCAGCAGCTCAACAGGGAAAAGGGGAAGCAATCAGCCCCAGCATTTT. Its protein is CASSSTGKRGSNQPQHF.

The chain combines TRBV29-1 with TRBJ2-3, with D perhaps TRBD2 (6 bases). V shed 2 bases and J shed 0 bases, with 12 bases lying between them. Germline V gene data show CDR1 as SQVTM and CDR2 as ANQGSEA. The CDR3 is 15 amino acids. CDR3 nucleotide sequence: TGCAGCGTTGAATTGGTAGCGGCCAGCACAGATACGCAGTATTTT. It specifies CSVELVAASTDTQYF.

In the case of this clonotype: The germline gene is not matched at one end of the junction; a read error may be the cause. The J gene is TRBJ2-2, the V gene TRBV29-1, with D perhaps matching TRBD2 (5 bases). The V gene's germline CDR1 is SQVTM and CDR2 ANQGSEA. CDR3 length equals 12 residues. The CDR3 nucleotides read TGCAGCGTTGCCAGCGACACCGGGGAGTTGTTTTTT. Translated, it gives CSVASDTGELFF.

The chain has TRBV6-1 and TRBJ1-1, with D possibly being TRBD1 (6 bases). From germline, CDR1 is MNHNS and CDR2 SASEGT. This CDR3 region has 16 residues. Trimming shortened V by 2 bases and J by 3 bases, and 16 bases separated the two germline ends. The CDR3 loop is CASSEMWGAEDTEAFF. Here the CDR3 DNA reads TGTGCCAGCAGTGAAATGTGGGGGGCAGAGGACACTGAAGCTTTCTTT.

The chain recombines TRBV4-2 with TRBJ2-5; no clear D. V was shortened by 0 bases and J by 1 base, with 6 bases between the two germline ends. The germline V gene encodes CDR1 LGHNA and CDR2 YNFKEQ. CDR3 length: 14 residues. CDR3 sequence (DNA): TGTGCCAGCAGCCAAGAATTAATCCAAGAGACCCAGTACTTC. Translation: CASSQELIQETQYF.

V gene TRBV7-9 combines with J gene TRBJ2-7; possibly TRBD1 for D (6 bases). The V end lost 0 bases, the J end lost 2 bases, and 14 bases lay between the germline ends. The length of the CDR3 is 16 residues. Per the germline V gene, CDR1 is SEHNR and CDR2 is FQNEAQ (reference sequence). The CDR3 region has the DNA TGTGCCAGCAGCTTAGCAGCACAGGGTTTTGCCTACGAGCAGTACTTC. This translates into CASSLAAQGFAYEQYF.

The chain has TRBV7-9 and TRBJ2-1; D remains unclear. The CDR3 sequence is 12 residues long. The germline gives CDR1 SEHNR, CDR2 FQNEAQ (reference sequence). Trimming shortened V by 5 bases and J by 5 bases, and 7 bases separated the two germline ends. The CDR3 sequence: CASSPDNNEQFF. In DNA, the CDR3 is TGTGCCAGCAGCCCTGATAACAATGAGCAGTTCTTC. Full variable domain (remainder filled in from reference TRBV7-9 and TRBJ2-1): DTGVSQNPRHKITKRGQNVTFRCDPISEHNRLYWYRQTLGQGPEFLTYFQNEAQLEKSRLLSDRFSAERPKGSFSTLEIQRTEQGDSAMYLCASSPDNNEQFFGPGTRLTVL.

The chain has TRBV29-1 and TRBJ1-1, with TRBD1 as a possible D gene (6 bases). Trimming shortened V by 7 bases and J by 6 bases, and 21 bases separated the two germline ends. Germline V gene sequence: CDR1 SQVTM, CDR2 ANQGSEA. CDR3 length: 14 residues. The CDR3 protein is CSAVKGGARAEAFF. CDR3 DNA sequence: TGCAGCGCCGTAAAGGGGGGGGCCCGGGCTGAAGCTTTCTTT.

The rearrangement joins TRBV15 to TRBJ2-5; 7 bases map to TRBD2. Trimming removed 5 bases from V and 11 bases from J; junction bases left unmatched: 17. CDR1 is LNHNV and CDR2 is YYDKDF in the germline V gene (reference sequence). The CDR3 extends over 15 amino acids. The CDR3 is CATSGLHRDYNEQYF. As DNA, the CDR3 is TGTGCCACCAGCGGCCTACACCGGGACTACAATGAGCAGTACTTC.

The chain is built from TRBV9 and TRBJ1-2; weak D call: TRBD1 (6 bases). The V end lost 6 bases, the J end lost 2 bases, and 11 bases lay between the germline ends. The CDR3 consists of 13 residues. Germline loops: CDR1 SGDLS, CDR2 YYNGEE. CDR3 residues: CASNPTGNYGYTF. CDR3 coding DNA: TGTGCCAGCAACCCTACAGGGAACTATGGCTACACCTTC. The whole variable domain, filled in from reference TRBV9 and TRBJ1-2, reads DSGVTQTPKHLITATGQRVTLRCSPRSGDLSVYWYQQSLDQGLQFLIQYYNGEERAKGNILERFSAQQFPDLHSELNLSSLELGDSALYFCASNPTGNYGYTFGSGTRLTVV.

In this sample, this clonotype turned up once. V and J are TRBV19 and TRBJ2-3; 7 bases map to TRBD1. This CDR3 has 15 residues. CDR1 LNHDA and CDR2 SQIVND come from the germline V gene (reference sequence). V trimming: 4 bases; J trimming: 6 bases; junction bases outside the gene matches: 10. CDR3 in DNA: TGTGCCAGTAGTACGACAGGGAATAGTATGGATACGCAGTATTTT. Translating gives CASSTTGNSMDTQYF.

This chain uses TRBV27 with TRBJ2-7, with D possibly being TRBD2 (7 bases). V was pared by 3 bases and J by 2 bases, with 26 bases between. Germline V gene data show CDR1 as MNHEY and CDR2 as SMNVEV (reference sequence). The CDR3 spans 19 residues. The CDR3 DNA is TGTGCCAGCAGTTTCAGGGGTCCCCACACTAGCGTTACTACCTACGAGCAGTACTTC. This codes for CASSFRGPHTSVTTYEQYF.

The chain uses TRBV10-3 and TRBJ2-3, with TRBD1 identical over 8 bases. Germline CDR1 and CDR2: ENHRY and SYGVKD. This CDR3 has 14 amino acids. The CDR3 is CAISGTGGTDTQYF. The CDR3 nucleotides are TGTGCTATCTCCGGGACAGGAGGCACAGATACGCAGTATTTT.

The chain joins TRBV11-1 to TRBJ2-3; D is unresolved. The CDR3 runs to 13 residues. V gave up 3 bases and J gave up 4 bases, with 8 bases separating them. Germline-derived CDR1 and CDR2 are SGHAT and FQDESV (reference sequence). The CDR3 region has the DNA TGTGCCAGCAGCTTGGACCCAGCAGATACGCAGTATTTT. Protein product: CASSLDPADTQYF.